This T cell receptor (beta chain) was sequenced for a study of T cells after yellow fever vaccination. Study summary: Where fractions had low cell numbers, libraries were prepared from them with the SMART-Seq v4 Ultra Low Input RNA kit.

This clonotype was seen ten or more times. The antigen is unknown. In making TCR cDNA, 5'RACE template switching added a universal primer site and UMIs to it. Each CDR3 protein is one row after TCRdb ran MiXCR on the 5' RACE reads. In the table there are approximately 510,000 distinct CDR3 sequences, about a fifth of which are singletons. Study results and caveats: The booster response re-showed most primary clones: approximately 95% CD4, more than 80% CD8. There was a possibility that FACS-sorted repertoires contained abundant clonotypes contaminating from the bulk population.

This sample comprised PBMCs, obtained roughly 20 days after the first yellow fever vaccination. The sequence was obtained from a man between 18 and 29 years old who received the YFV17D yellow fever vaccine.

CDR3: CASSQGDRGRTDTQYF. The CDR3 coding sequence is TGTGCCAGCAGCCAAGGGGACAGGGGGCGCACAGATACGCAGTATTTT. This chain uses TRBV4-2 with TRBJ2-3; 12 bases align to TRBD1. The V and J ends lost 1 base and 1 base, in that order; junction bases with no gene match: 0. Germline V CDR1 and CDR2: LGHNA, YNFKEQ. The CDR3 extends over 16 amino acids.